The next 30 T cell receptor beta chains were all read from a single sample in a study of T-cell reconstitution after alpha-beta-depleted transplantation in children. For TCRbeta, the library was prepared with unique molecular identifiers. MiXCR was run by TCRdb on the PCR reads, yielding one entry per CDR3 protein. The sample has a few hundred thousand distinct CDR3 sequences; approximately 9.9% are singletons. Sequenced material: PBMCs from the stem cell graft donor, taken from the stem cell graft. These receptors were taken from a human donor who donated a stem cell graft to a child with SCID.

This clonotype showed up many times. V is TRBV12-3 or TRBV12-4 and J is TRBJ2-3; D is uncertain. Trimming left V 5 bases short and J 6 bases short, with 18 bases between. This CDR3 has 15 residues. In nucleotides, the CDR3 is TGTGCCAGCAGTCCCCCTCCGAGACCTTTGGATACGCAGTATTTT. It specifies CASSPPPRPLDTQYF.

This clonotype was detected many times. CDR3 protein: CASSLFANTEAFF. CDR3 nucleotides: TGTGCCAGCAGCTTATTTGCGAACACTGAAGCTTTCTTT. The chain employs TRBV7-2 and TRBJ1-1; D unclear. Looked up from germline, CDR1 is SGHTA and CDR2 is FQGNSA. The CDR3 totals 13 residues. Trimming took 2 bases from V and 1 from J, leaving 5 bases between them.

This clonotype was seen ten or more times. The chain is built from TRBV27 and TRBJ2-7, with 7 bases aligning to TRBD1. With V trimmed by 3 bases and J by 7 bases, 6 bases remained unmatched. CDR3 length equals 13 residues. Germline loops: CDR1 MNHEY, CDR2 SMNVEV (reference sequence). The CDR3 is CASSFDRAGEQYF. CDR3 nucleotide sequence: TGTGCCAGCAGTTTCGACAGGGCCGGGGAGCAGTACTTC.

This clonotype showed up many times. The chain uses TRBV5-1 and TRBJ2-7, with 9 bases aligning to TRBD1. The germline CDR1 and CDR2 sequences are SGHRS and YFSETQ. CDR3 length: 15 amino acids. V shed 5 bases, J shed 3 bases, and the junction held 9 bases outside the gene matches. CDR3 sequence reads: CASRTGTGSFYEQYF. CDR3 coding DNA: TGCGCCAGCAGAACCGGGACAGGGTCTTTCTACGAGCAGTACTTC.

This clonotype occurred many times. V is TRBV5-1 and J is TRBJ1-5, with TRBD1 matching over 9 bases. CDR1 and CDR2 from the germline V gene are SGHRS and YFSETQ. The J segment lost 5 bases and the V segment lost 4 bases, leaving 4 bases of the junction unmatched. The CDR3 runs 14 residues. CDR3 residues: CASSEGQGDQPQHF. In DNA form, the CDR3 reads TGCGCCAGCAGCGAGGGACAGGGCGATCAGCCCCAGCATTTT.

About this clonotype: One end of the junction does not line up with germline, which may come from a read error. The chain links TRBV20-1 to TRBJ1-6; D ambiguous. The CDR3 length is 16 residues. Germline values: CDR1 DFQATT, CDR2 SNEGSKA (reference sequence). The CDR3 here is CCARDLVPSYNSPLHF. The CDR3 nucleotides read TGCTGTGCTAGAGATCTGGTTCCCTCCTATAATTCACCCCTCCACTTT.

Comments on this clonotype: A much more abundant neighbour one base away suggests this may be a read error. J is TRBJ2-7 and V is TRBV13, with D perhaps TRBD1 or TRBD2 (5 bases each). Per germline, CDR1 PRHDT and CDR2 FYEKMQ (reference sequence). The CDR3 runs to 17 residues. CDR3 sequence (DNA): TGTGCCAGCGGCTTTAGGGCCCGGGACCAGACTTCCTACGAGCAGTACTTC. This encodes CASGFRARDQTSYEQYF.

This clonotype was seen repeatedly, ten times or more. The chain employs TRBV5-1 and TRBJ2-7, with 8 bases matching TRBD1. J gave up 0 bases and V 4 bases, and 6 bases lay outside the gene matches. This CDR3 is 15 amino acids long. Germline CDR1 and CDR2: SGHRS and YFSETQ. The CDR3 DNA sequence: TGCGCCAGCAGCGCGGGACAGGACCTCTCCTACGAGCAGTACTTC. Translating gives CASSAGQDLSYEQYF.

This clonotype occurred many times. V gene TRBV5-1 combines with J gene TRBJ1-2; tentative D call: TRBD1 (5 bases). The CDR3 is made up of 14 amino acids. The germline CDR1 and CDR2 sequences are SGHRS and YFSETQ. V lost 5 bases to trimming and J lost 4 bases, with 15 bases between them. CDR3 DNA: TGCGCCAGCAGTCCCCCAGGGAGGGGCTATGGCTACACCTTC. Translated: CASSPPGRGYGYTF.

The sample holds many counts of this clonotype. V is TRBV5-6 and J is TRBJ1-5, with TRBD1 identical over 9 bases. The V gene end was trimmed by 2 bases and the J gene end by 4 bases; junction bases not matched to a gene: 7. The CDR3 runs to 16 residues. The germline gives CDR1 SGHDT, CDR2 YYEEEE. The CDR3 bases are TGTGCCAGCAGCTTCTGGGGACAGGGACTTAATCAGCCCCAGCATTTT. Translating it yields CASSFWGQGLNQPQHF. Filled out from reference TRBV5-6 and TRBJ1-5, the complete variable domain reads DAGVTQSPTHLIKTRGQQVTLRCSPKSGHDTVSWYQQALGQGPQFIFQYYEEEERQRGNFPDRFSGHQFPNYSSELNVNALLLGDSALYLCASSFWGQGLNQPQHFGDGTRLSIL.

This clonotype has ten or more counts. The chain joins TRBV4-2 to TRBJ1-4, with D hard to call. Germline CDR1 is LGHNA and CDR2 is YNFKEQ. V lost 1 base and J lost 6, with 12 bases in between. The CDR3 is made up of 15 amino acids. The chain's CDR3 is CASSQGEASYEKLFF. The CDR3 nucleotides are TGTGCCAGCAGCCAAGGCGAAGCGTCTTATGAAAAACTGTTTTTT.

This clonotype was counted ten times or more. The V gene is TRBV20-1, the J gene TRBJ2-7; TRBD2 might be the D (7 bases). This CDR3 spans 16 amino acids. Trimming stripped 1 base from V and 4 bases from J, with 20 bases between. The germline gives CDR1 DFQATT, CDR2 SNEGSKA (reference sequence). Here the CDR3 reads CSARAPQGGGPYEQYF. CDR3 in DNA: TGCAGTGCTAGAGCCCCTCAAGGGGGGGGCCCGTACGAGCAGTACTTC.

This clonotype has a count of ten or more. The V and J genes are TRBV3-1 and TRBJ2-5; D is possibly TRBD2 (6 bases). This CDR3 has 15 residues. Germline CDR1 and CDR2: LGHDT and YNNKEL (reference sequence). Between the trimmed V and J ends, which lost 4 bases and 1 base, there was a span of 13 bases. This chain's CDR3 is CASSPGVARQETQYF. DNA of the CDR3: TGTGCCAGCAGCCCGGGGGTGGCTCGCCAAGAGACCCAGTACTTC.

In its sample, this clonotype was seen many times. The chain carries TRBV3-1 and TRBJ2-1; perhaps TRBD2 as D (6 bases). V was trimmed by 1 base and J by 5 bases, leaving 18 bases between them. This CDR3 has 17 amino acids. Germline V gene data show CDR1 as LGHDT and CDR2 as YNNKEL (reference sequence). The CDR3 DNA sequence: TGTGCCAGCAGCCAAGGTTTCTGGGCGGGGCGAAACAATGAGCAGTTCTTC. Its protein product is CASSQGFWAGRNNEQFF.

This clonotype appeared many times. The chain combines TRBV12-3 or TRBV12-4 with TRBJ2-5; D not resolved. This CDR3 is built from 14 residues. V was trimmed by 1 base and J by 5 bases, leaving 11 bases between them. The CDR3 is CASSLGMGEETQYF. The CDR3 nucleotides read TGTGCCAGCAGTTTAGGGATGGGTGAGGAGACCCAGTACTTC.

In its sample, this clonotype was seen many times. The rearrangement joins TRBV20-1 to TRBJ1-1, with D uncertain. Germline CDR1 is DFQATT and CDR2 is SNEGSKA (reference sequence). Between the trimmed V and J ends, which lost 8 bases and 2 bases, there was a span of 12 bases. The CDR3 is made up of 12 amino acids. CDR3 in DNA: TGCAGTTCCCCGGGCCCCAACACTGAAGCTTTCTTT. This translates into CSSPGPNTEAFF.

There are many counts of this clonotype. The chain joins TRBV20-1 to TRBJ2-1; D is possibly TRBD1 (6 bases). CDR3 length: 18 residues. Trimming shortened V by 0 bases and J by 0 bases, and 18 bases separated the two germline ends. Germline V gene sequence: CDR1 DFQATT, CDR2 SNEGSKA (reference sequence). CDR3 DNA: TGCAGTGCTAGAGATGGCAGGGGCGGATCCTCCTCCTACAATGAGCAGTTCTTC. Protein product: CSARDGRGGSSSYNEQFF.

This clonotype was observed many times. CDR3 in DNA: TGTGCCATATGGGACGGAGAAAACACCATATATTTT. The encoded protein is CAIWDGENTIYF. The chain combines TRBV2 with TRBJ1-3; D is perhaps TRBD1 (5 bases). The V gene lost 10 bases and the J gene lost 6 bases, with 13 bases spanning the gap. This CDR3 region has 12 residues. CDR1 SNHLY and CDR2 FYNNEI come from the germline V gene. Drawing the rest from reference TRBV2 and TRBJ1-3, the complete variable domain is EPEVTQTPSHQVTQMGQEVILRCVPISNHLYFYWYRQILGQKVEFLVSFYNNEISEKSEIFDDQFSVERPDGSNFTLKIRSTKLEDSAMYFCAIWDGENTIYFGEGSWLTVV.

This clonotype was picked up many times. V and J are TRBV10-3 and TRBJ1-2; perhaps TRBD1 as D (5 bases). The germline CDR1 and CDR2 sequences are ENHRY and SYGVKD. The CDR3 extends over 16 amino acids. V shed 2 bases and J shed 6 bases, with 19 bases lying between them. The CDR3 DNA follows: TGTGCCATCAGTGAGCCATTGGTGCAGGGCCCCCATGGCTACACCTTC. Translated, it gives CAISEPLVQGPHGYTF.

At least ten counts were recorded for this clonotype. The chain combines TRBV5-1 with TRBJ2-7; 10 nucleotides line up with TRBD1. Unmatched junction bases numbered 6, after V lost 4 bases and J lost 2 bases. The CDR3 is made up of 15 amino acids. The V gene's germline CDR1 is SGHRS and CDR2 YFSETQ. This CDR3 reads CASSPGQGITYEQYF. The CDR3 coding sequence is TGCGCCAGCAGCCCGGGACAGGGGATAACCTACGAGCAGTACTTC.

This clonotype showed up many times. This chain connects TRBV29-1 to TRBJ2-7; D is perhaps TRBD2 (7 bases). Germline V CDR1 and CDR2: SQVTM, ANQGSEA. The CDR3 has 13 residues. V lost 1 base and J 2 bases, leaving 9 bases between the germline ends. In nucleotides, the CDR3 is TGCAGCGTTGAAGGAGGGGGGGCCTACGAGCAGTACTTC. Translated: CSVEGGGAYEQYF.

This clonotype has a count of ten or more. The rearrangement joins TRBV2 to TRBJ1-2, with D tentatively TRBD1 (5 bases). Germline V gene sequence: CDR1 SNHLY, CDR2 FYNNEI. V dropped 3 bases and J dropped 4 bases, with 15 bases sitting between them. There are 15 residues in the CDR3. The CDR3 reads CASSDSAWGTYGYTF. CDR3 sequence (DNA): TGTGCCAGCAGTGATTCGGCTTGGGGGACCTATGGCTACACCTTC.

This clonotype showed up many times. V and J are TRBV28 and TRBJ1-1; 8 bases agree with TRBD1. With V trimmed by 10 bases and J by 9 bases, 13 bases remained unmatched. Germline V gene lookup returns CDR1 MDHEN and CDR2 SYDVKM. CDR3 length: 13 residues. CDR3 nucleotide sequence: TGTGCCACCGGTGAAACGGACAGGGTGAAAGCTTTCTTT. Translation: CATGETDRVKAFF.

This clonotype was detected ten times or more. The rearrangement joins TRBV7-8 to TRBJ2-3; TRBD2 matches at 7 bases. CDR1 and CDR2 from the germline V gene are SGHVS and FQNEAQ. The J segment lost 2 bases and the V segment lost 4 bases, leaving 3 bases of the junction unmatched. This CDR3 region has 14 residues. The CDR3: CASSWEGFTDTQYF. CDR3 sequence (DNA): TGTGCCAGCAGCTGGGAGGGATTCACAGATACGCAGTATTTT.

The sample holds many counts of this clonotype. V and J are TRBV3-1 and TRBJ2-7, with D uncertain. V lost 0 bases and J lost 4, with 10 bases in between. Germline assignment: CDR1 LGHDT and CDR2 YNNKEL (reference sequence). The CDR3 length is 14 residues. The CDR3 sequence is CASSQDPTRYEQYF. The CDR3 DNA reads TGTGCCAGCAGCCAAGATCCAACCCGATACGAGCAGTACTTC.

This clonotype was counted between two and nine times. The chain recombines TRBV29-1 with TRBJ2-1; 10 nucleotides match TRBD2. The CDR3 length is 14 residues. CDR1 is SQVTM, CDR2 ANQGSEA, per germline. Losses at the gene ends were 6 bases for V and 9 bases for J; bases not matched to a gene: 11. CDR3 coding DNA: TGCAGCGTCGGCCCTAGCGGGGGCCTACCTGAGCAGTTCTTC. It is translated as CSVGPSGGLPEQFF.

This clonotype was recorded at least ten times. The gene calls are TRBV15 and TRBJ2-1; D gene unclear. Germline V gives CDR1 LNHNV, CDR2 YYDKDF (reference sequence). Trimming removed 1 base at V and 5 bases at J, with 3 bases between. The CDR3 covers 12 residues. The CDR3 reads CATSRGNNEQFF. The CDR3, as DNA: TGTGCCACCAGCAGAGGAAACAATGAGCAGTTCTTC.

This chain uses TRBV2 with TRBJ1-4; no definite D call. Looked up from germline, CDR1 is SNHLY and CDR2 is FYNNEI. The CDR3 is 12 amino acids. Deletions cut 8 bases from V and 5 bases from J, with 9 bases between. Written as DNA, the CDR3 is TGTGCCAGCCTCCGGGTGAATGAAAAACTGTTTTTT. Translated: CASLRVNEKLFF.

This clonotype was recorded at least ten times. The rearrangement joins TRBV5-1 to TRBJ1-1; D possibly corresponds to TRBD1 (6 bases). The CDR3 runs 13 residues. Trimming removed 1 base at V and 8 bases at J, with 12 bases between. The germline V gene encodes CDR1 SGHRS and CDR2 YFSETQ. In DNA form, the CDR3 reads TGCGCCAGCAGCTTGTCTGTCGGACAGGAAGCTTTCTTT. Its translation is CASSLSVGQEAFF. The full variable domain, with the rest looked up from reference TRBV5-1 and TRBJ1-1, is KAGVTQTPRYLIKTRGQQVTLSCSPISGHRSVSWYQQTPGQGLQFLFEYFSETQRNKGNFPGRFSGRQFSNSRSEMNVSTLELGDSALYLCASSLSVGQEAFFGQGTRLTVV.

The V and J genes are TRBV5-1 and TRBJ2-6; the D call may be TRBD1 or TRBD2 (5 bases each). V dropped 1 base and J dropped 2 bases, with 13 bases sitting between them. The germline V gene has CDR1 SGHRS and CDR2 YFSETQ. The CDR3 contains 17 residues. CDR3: CASSLNNQGAGANVLTF. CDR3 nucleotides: TGCGCCAGCAGCTTGAATAATCAGGGAGCTGGGGCCAACGTCCTGACTTTC.